One and the same sample provided the 23 T cell receptor beta chains below, sequenced in a study of CD8+ T cells in alopecia areata. RNA extraction and reverse transcription yielded cDNA as sequencing template. Produced via immunoSEQ multiplex PCR; TCRdb's table is partial and in-frame only. Of about 120,000 clones listed, roughly two fifths are singletons. The sequenced sample was CD4+ T cells sorted from blood. The receptors here all came from a human donor with alopecia areata.

The chain carries TRBV6-5 and TRBJ1-5; 7 bases map to TRBD1. V shed 6 bases and J 6 bases; nucleotides not matched to a gene: 11. Germline V gene sequence: CDR1 MNHEY, CDR2 SVGAGI. This CDR3 is built from 15 residues. The CDR3 sequence: CASRPSRGLGQPQHF. CDR3 bases: TGTGCCAGCAGGCCCTCCAGGGGGTTAGGTCAGCCCCAGCATTTT.

The chain uses TRBV5-1 and TRBJ2-3; D might be TRBD1 (6 bases). Deletions cut 4 bases from V and 0 bases from J, with 9 bases between. This CDR3 spans 14 amino acids. In germline, CDR1 is SGHRS, CDR2 YFSETQ. As DNA, the CDR3 is TGCGCCAGCAGCAGGGACACCAGCACAGATACGCAGTATTTT. Protein sequence: CASSRDTSTDTQYF.

This clone occurred a few times. The V and J genes are TRBV2 and TRBJ2-6; D call uncertain. In germline, CDR1 is SNHLY, CDR2 FYNNEI. The V end was cut by 1 base, the J end by 2 bases, with 9 bases between. This CDR3 contains 16 residues. DNA of the CDR3: TGTGCCAGCAGTGAAGGGTGGAATGCTGGGGCCAACGTCCTGACTTTC. It is translated as CASSEGWNAGANVLTF.

The chain is built from TRBV29-1 and TRBJ1-2; 8 positions match TRBD1. Germline-derived CDR1 and CDR2 are SQVTM and ANQGSEA. J gave up 4 bases and V 1 base, and 11 bases lay outside the gene matches. The CDR3 totals 16 residues. CDR3 sequence: CSVEGLTGVPLYGYTF. The CDR3 coding sequence is TGCAGCGTTGAAGGGCTGACAGGGGTCCCTCTCTATGGCTACACCTTC.

The chain joins TRBV30 to TRBJ2-2, with no clear D. This CDR3 has 14 amino acids. V was shortened by 2 bases and J by 6 bases, with 13 bases between the two germline ends. Germline CDR1 and CDR2: GTSNPN and SVGIG (reference sequence). In nucleotides, the CDR3 is TGTGCCTGGAGTTCGGCATTAGTTTCCGGGGAGCTGTTTTTT. Translated, it gives CAWSSALVSGELFF.

CDR3 protein: CASSRGASTDTQYF. The CDR3 DNA reads TGCGCCAGCAGCAGGGGGGCTAGCACAGATACGCAGTATTTT. The rearrangement links TRBV5-1 to TRBJ2-3; D might be TRBD1 or TRBD2, each matching 6 bases. The germline V gene encodes CDR1 SGHRS and CDR2 YFSETQ. There are 14 residues in the CDR3. The V gene lost 4 bases and the J gene lost 0 bases, with 9 bases spanning the gap. Looking up the rest from reference TRBV5-1 and TRBJ2-3 gives the full variable domain: KAGVTQTPRYLIKTRGQQVTLSCSPISGHRSVSWYQQTPGQGLQFLFEYFSETQRNKGNFPGRFSGRQFSNSRSEMNVSTLELGDSALYLCASSRGASTDTQYFGPGTRLTVL.

This clone was seen a few times. The chain uses TRBV7-8 and TRBJ2-2; no clear D gene. The CDR3 runs to 11 residues. The V gene's germline CDR1 is SGHVS and CDR2 FQNEAQ. Trimming stripped 3 bases from V and 6 bases from J, with 2 bases between. The CDR3 here is CASSFPGELFF. CDR3 sequence (DNA): TGTGCCAGCAGCTTCCCCGGGGAGCTGTTTTTT.

This clone has more than one count but fewer than ten. CDR3 bases: TGTGCCAGCAGCCGTCAGGGAAGCAATCAGCCCCAGCATTTT. It is translated as CASSRQGSNQPQHF. The chain combines TRBV7-9 with TRBJ1-5; D may be TRBD1 (5 bases). CDR3 size: 14 residues. V lost 5 bases and J 1 base, leaving 9 bases between the germline ends. Germline loops: CDR1 SEHNR, CDR2 FQNEAQ (reference sequence).

Only a few counts were recorded for this clone. The chain has TRBV29-1 and TRBJ2-3, with TRBD2 identical over 7 bases. CDR3 length: 14 residues. The trim removed 7 bases at V and 3 bases at J, leaving 10 bases unmatched. Germline CDR1 is SQVTM and CDR2 is ANQGSEA. The CDR3 sequence is CSAKRGGWTDTQYF. The CDR3 DNA reads as TGCAGCGCCAAGCGGGGAGGTTGGACAGATACGCAGTATTTT.

The rearrangement joins TRBV30 to TRBJ2-5; the D is unclear. This CDR3 region has 10 residues. Trimming removed 0 bases at V and 5 bases at J, with 1 base between. CDR1 GTSNPN and CDR2 SVGIG come from the germline V gene (reference sequence). The CDR3: CAWSVETQYF. CDR3 DNA: TGTGCCTGGAGTGTTGAGACCCAGTACTTC.

This clone was counted ten times or more. This rearrangement joins TRBV28 to TRBJ2-1, with TRBD2 matching 9 bases. The CDR3 length is 16 residues. V was pared by 6 bases and J by 7 bases, with 13 bases of the junction left unmatched. Germline V gene data show CDR1 as MDHEN and CDR2 as SYDVKM. The CDR3 nucleotides are TGTGCCAGCAGCAGGGGGTATAGCGGGAGAGGAAATGAGCAGTTCTTC. This sequence encodes CASSRGYSGRGNEQFF.

The chain is built from TRBV30 and TRBJ2-3; tentative D call: TRBD2 (6 bases). Germline V gives CDR1 GTSNPN, CDR2 SVGIG (reference sequence). V shed 3 bases and J shed 1 base, with 14 bases lying between them. The CDR3 is made up of 15 amino acids. In DNA form, the CDR3 reads TGTGCCTGGAGGGGGGACTTGCGCGGCACAGATACGCAGTATTTT. Its protein product is CAWRGDLRGTDTQYF.

The chain is built from TRBV30 and TRBJ2-1, with TRBD2 matching over 10 bases. CDR1 and CDR2 from the germline V gene are GTSNPN and SVGIG (reference sequence). The CDR3 spans 15 residues. V lost 2 bases to trimming and J lost 1 base; unmatched junction nucleotides: 2. DNA of the CDR3: TGTGCCTGGAGTCTACTAGCGGGATCCTACAATGAGCAGTTCTTC. It is translated as CAWSLLAGSYNEQFF.

This clone was seen a handful of times. The V call is TRBV7-9, the J call TRBJ2-7; a possible D gene is TRBD1 (6 bases). This CDR3 comprises 15 residues. Germline-derived CDR1 and CDR2 are SEHNR and FQNEAQ (reference sequence). The ends were cut back, 5 bases at V and 6 bases at J, with 20 bases in the middle. The CDR3 sequence: CASSQEPTGPLEQYF. CDR3 nucleotides: TGTGCCAGCAGCCAAGAACCTACAGGGCCTCTCGAGCAGTACTTC.

There are a few counts of this clone. The CDR3 sequence: CASGTSIYEQYF. DNA of the CDR3: TGCGCCAGCGGGACCTCGATCTACGAGCAGTACTTC. This sequence joins TRBV5-1 and TRBJ2-7; D possibly matches TRBD1 or TRBD2 (5 bases each). Trimming stripped 7 bases from V and 3 bases from J, with 11 bases between. Germline V CDR1 and CDR2: SGHRS, YFSETQ. CDR3 length: 12 residues.

V and J are TRBV30 and TRBJ2-7; D gene unclear. V lost 1 base and J 0 bases, leaving 10 bases between the germline ends. The CDR3 totals 14 residues. Germline CDR1 and CDR2: GTSNPN and SVGIG (reference sequence). This CDR3 reads CAWSAAPLSYEQYF. The CDR3 DNA reads TGTGCCTGGAGTGCCGCTCCCCTCTCCTACGAGCAGTACTTC.

The J gene is TRBJ2-1, the V gene TRBV28; D uncertain. V dropped 2 bases and J dropped 4 bases, with 3 bases sitting between them. Germline V lookup: CDR1 MDHEN, CDR2 SYDVKM. CDR3 length: 12 residues. In DNA, the CDR3 is TGTGCCAGCAGTTTAGCTTACAATGAGCAGTTCTTC. Its translation: CASSLAYNEQFF.

The chain links TRBV19 to TRBJ2-7, with 7 bases aligning to TRBD1. Trimming removed 0 bases from V and 4 bases from J; junction bases left unmatched: 3. Per the germline V gene, CDR1 is LNHDA and CDR2 is SQIVND (reference sequence). The CDR3 covers 14 residues. The chain's CDR3 is CASSIEDRWYEQYF. The CDR3 coding sequence is TGTGCCAGTAGTATAGAGGACAGGTGGTACGAGCAGTACTTC.

The gene calls are TRBV29-1 and TRBJ2-6; tentatively, D is TRBD2 (5 bases). V gave up 6 bases and J gave up 1 base, with 19 bases separating them. The CDR3 is 17 residues long. The V gene's germline CDR1 is SQVTM and CDR2 ANQGSEA. The CDR3: CSVAEHGGSSGANVLTF. In DNA, the CDR3 is TGCAGCGTCGCCGAGCACGGAGGATCGTCTGGGGCCAACGTCCTGACTTTC.

As concerns this clone: A read error may account for a junction end that differs from germline. This chain links TRBV28 with TRBJ1-2, with D unclear. The CDR3 totals 11 residues. Germline assignment: CDR1 MDHEN and CDR2 SYDVKM. The CDR3 spells CASRAFWTISF. Written as DNA, the CDR3 is TGTGCCAGCAGGGCCTTTTGGACTATAAGCTTC.

This chain joins TRBV15 and TRBJ1-2; the D is unclear. This CDR3 contains 16 residues. Trimming took off 1 base at V and 4 bases at J, with 16 bases between the two ends. The germline gives CDR1 LNHNV, CDR2 YYDKDF (reference sequence). The DNA for the CDR3 is TGTGCCACCAGCAGAGGAGGAGCGGTGGGTGTCTATGGCTACACCTTC. It specifies CATSRGGAVGVYGYTF.

This clone was detected a few times. This chain uses TRBV29-1 with TRBJ1-1, with D perhaps matching TRBD1 (6 bases). The CDR3 covers 11 residues. Trimming cost V 3 bases and J 8 bases, with 10 bases left between them. Per germline, CDR1 SQVTM and CDR2 ANQGSEA. CDR3 protein: CSVERTAEAFF. The DNA of the CDR3 is TGCAGCGTTGAGAGGACAGCAGAAGCTTTCTTT.

The J gene is TRBJ2-3, the V gene TRBV6-6; D gene ambiguous. The germline CDR1 and CDR2 sequences are MNHNY and SVGAGI (reference sequence). This CDR3 has 15 amino acids. V lost 0 bases, J lost 5 bases, and 12 bases lay in between. The DNA of the CDR3 is TGTGCCAGCAGTTACTCGAGTCCTGGTGGAGATACGCAGTATTTT. Protein product: CASSYSSPGGDTQYF.